Below are 24 T cell receptor beta chains sequenced from a single sample in a study of blood T cell repertoires in COVID-19 (dated by TCRdb to the early 2020s). To prepare the library, the immunoSEQ multiplex PCR assay was applied. Sourced from immuneACCESS, this table was stored by TCRdb with only in-frame sequences that have V and J called. A share of the clones is absent; for the studies checked, an unresolved V gene accounts for under half, and the remainder has no known explanation. The sample records tens of thousands of clones, around 83% of which are singletons. Clones ranked in the top ten supply approximately 15% of the sample. The specimen was peripheral blood. These receptors were obtained from a woman in her sixties or seventies with acute or convalescent COVID-19.

This clone showed up just once. The chain is built from TRBV19 and TRBJ1-2; D ambiguous. In germline, CDR1 is LNHDA, CDR2 SQIVND (reference sequence). The CDR3 contains 13 residues. V shed 4 bases and J shed 5 bases, with 11 bases lying between them. This CDR3 reads CASSTGLIYGYTF. Here the CDR3 DNA reads TGTGCCAGTAGTACAGGTCTTATTTATGGCTACACCTTC.

This clone has just a few counts. The chain carries TRBV27 and TRBJ2-7, with a possible D match to TRBD1 (6 bases). This CDR3 spans 12 amino acids. Per germline, CDR1 MNHEY and CDR2 SMNVEV (reference sequence). The CDR3 protein is CVTGRFSYEQYF. The CDR3 DNA sequence: TGTGTGACAGGCCGTTTCTCCTACGAGCAGTACTTC.

The chain links TRBV9 to TRBJ2-1; D possibly corresponds to TRBD2 (5 bases). From germline, CDR1 is SGDLS and CDR2 YYNGEE. This CDR3 is built from 15 residues. Trimming pared 3 bases from V and 0 bases from J, leaving 10 bases between. CDR3 sequence (DNA): TGTGCCAGCAGCGGGGGAGTGAGCTCCTACAATGAGCAGTTCTTC. Its protein product is CASSGGVSSYNEQFF.

This chain connects TRBV19 to TRBJ2-2; TRBD2 agrees at 7 bases. CDR1 is LNHDA, CDR2 SQIVND, per germline (reference sequence). The CDR3 runs to 19 residues. Unmatched junction bases numbered 11, after V lost 1 base and J lost 0 bases. The CDR3 spells CASSIVPGGVNSNTGELFF. The CDR3 DNA is TGTGCCAGTAGTATAGTTCCGGGGGGAGTCAATTCGAACACCGGGGAGCTGTTTTTT.

J is TRBJ1-1 and V is TRBV29-1; D is possibly TRBD1 (5 bases). This CDR3 has 13 residues. Trimming shortened V by 4 bases and J by 2 bases, and 11 bases separated the two germline ends. CDR1 is SQVTM and CDR2 is ANQGSEA in the germline V gene. CDR3 DNA: TGCAGCGTTGTTTTAGGGGCTAACACTGAAGCTTTCTTT. Its translation: CSVVLGANTEAFF.

The V gene is TRBV10-2, the J gene TRBJ1-6; a weak D match, TRBD1 (5 bases). From germline, CDR1 is WSHSY and CDR2 SAAADI. Trimming took 3 bases from V and 4 from J, leaving 10 bases between them. There are 15 residues in the CDR3. CDR3 residues: CASSDGQGYNSPLHF. The CDR3 DNA reads as TGCGCCAGCAGTGACGGTCAGGGTTATAATTCACCCCTCCACTTT.

The rearrangement joins TRBV2 to TRBJ2-5; 12 positions agree with TRBD2. The germline V gene has CDR1 SNHLY and CDR2 FYNNEI. The V and J ends lost 4 bases and 1 base, in that order; junction bases with no gene match: 1. The CDR3 length is 15 residues. The CDR3: CASSASGGAQETQYF. CDR3 nucleotide sequence: TGTGCCAGCAGTGCTAGCGGGGGGGCCCAAGAGACCCAGTACTTC. Based on the CDR3 plus reference TRBV2 and TRBJ2-5, the full variable domain is EPEVTQTPSHQVTQMGQEVILRCVPISNHLYFYWYRQILGQKVEFLVSFYNNEISEKSEIFDDQFSVERPDGSNFTLKIRSTKLEDSAMYFCASSASGGAQETQYFGPGTRLLVL.

V gene TRBV5-1 combines with J gene TRBJ1-4, with 8 positions matching TRBD1. J gave up 1 base and V 4 bases, and 15 bases lay outside the gene matches. Germline-derived CDR1 and CDR2 are SGHRS and YFSETQ. The CDR3 covers 19 residues. The CDR3 DNA is TGCGCCAGCAGCCTTATGCTAACAGGGGGGGTCGGAACTAATGAAAAACTGTTTTTT. Translating gives CASSLMLTGGVGTNEKLFF.

The chain uses TRBV7-6 and TRBJ2-2; D call uncertain. Trimming removed 4 bases at V and 0 bases at J, with 9 bases between. The CDR3 consists of 15 residues. CDR1 is SGHVS, CDR2 FNYEAQ, per germline. The DNA of the CDR3 is TGTGCCAGCAGCTCGCAGGTCGCGAACACCGGGGAGCTGTTTTTT. This sequence encodes CASSSQVANTGELFF.

This sequence joins TRBV19 and TRBJ1-2, with no clear D. This CDR3 spans 15 amino acids. The V gene lost 7 bases and the J gene lost 8 bases, with 23 bases spanning the gap. Looked up from germline, CDR1 is LNHDA and CDR2 is SQIVND (reference sequence). CDR3: CASIPTAGGPGGYTF. The CDR3 DNA reads as TGTGCCAGTATTCCTACCGCAGGAGGCCCGGGAGGCTACACCTTC.

The V and J genes are TRBV6-2 or TRBV6-3 and TRBJ2-1; TRBD2 agrees at 8 bases. Losses at the gene ends were 0 bases for V and 0 bases for J; bases not matched to a gene: 4. Per germline, CDR1 MNHEY and CDR2 SVGEGT. The CDR3 is made up of 17 amino acids. CDR3 region: CASSYSTAGGSYNEQFF. CDR3 DNA sequence: TGTGCCAGCAGTTACTCCACCGCGGGAGGCTCCTACAATGAGCAGTTCTTC.

This clone was detected only a few times. This sequence joins TRBV7-8 and TRBJ2-2, with D unresolved. Germline loops: CDR1 SGHVS, CDR2 FQNEAQ. With 0 bases removed from V and 2 bases from J, the gap between germline ends came to 10 bases. The CDR3 runs 16 residues. The CDR3 is CASSLAVLLNTGELFF. CDR3 nucleotides: TGTGCCAGCAGCTTAGCCGTACTATTAAACACCGGGGAGCTGTTTTTT.

The chain employs TRBV19 and TRBJ2-7, with D perhaps TRBD2 (5 bases). Trimming took 0 bases from V and 2 from J, leaving 11 bases between them. The germline CDR1 and CDR2 sequences are LNHDA and SQIVND (reference sequence). This CDR3 region has 15 residues. CDR3 coding DNA: TGTGCCAGTAGTATAGACCGGACTCGGACCTACGAGCAGTACTTC. Translation: CASSIDRTRTYEQYF.

The CDR3 region is CASSLDPTRGGEQYF. Here the CDR3 DNA reads TGTGCCAGCAGCTTAGATCCGACACGGGGGGGTGAGCAGTACTTC. The gene calls are TRBV11-3 and TRBJ2-7; TRBD2 aligns across 8 bases. Germline CDR1 SGHNT, CDR2 YENEEA. This CDR3 is built from 15 residues. Trimming at V came to 0 bases and at J to 7 bases, leaving 8 bases not matched to a gene. The variable domain in full, with the rest retrieved from reference TRBV11-3 and TRBJ2-7, is EAGVVQSPRYKIIEKKQPVAFWCNPISGHNTLYWYLQNLGQGPELLIRYENEEAVDDSQLPKDRFSAERLKGVDSTLKIQPAELGDSAVYLCASSLDPTRGGEQYFGPGTRLTVT.

The chain uses TRBV10-1 and TRBJ2-7; TRBD1 matches at 9 bases. After removal of 3 bases from V and 1 base from J, the junction contained 4 bases not matched to a gene. There are 15 residues in the CDR3. Germline CDR1 is WNHNN and CDR2 is SYGVQD (reference sequence). CDR3 nucleotides: TGCGCCAGCAGTGATCCGGGACAGGGATCCTACGAGCAGTACTTC. Its translation: CASSDPGQGSYEQYF.

This clone turned up a few times. The rearrangement uses TRBV5-4 and TRBJ2-2, with TRBD2 identical over 7 bases. The germline V gene encodes CDR1 SGHNT and CDR2 YYREEE (reference sequence). V trimming: 4 bases; J trimming: 6 bases; junction bases outside the gene matches: 12. This CDR3 has 16 residues. The CDR3 nucleotides are TGTGCCAGCAGCCCGCCCAGGGTTGCGGGGGCCGGGGAGCTGTTTTTT. This encodes CASSPPRVAGAGELFF.

V is TRBV2 and J is TRBJ1-4; D not resolved. CDR1 is SNHLY, CDR2 FYNNEI, per germline. V was trimmed by 7 bases and J by 7 bases, leaving 16 bases between them. The CDR3 is made up of 14 amino acids. The CDR3 nucleotides are TGTGCCAGCAAAACCCGGGGTGTGGGTGAAAAACTGTTTTTT. This gives the protein CASKTRGVGEKLFF.

The V call is TRBV7-2, the J call TRBJ1-5; tentatively, D is TRBD1 (5 bases). CDR3 length: 15 residues. Germline CDR1 and CDR2: SGHTA and FQGNSA. Trimming pared 2 bases from V and 2 bases from J, leaving 10 bases between. The CDR3: CASSLPGGGNQPQHF. DNA for the CDR3: TGTGCCAGCAGCTTACCCGGGGGGGGCAATCAGCCCCAGCATTTT.

The chain employs TRBV4-2 and TRBJ1-5; TRBD1 aligns across 7 bases. Per the germline V gene, CDR1 is LGHNA and CDR2 is YNFKEQ. V lost 0 bases, J lost 6 bases, and 8 bases stayed unmatched. The CDR3 consists of 16 residues. CDR3 residues: CASSQDGGGEGQPQHF. The CDR3 region has the DNA TGTGCCAGCAGCCAAGACGGAGGGGGCGAAGGTCAGCCCCAGCATTTT.

This chain links TRBV9 with TRBJ1-6, with TRBD1 identical over 7 bases. The CDR3 contains 14 residues. CDR1 is SGDLS and CDR2 is YYNGEE in the germline V gene. V dropped 2 bases and J dropped 8; count of bases not matched to a gene: 4. CDR3 protein: CASSVQGDYSPLHF. CDR3 DNA sequence: TGTGCCAGCAGCGTTCAGGGGGATTATTCACCCCTCCACTTT.

The chain uses TRBV24-1 and TRBJ2-1; 8 nucleotides line up with TRBD1. CDR3 length equals 14 residues. Germline lookup yields CDR1 KGHDR and CDR2 SFDVKD. After removal of 0 bases from V and 6 bases from J, the junction contained 0 bases not matched to a gene. The CDR3 reads CATSDLDRGNEQFF. CDR3 DNA: TGTGCCACCAGTGATTTGGACAGGGGCAATGAGCAGTTCTTC.

V and J are TRBV6-1 and TRBJ1-2; unclear D gene. The CDR3 is 15 residues long. Trimming pared 1 base from V and 2 bases from J, leaving 11 bases between. The germline CDR1 and CDR2 sequences are MNHNS and SASEGT. CDR3 coding DNA: TGTGCCAGCAGTGAAGGCGGGCAGACAAACTATGGCTACACCTTC. It codes for CASSEGGQTNYGYTF.

The gene calls are TRBV5-1 and TRBJ2-7; the D gene is possibly TRBD2 (6 bases). Trimming pared 4 bases from V and 2 bases from J, leaving 19 bases between. Germline lookup yields CDR1 SGHRS and CDR2 YFSETQ. The CDR3 runs to 16 residues. CDR3 DNA: TGCGCCAGCAGCCCCCTCCCGGGGGTTGGCACCTACGAGCAGTACTTC. Residues: CASSPLPGVGTYEQYF.

The chain joins TRBV6-5 to TRBJ1-1; D remains unclear. The CDR3 spans 14 residues. Trimming left V 1 base short and J 1 base short, with 7 bases between. Per germline, CDR1 MNHEY and CDR2 SVGAGI. CDR3 loop: CASSYWQSNTEAFF. The CDR3 bases are TGTGCCAGCAGTTACTGGCAGTCGAACACTGAAGCTTTCTTT.